This T cell receptor (beta chain) was captured in a study of cytomegalovirus exposure and HLA in healthy donors. Vbeta (60) and Jbeta (13) primers were used in the PCR. Clones were read by immunoSEQ multiplex PCR, and TCRdb kept only the in-frame ones, dropping some. The profile shows 95,000 to 150,000 clones, about 8.6% of them singletons. Germline-derived CDR1 and CDR2 are SGHRS and YFSETQ. The CDR3 is 16 residues long. The V gene end was trimmed by 4 bases and the J gene end by 5 bases; junction bases not matched to a gene: 14. This clone has only a few counts. The sample taken for sequencing was PBMCs. The rearrangement uses TRBV5-1 and TRBJ1-1, with TRBD1 matching over 7 bases. This sequence originates from a woman aged 40 to 50 in good health and CMV-seropositive. The CDR3 sequence is CASSVGTAVSITEAFF. As DNA, the CDR3 is TGCGCCAGCAGCGTTGGGACAGCTGTATCAATAACTGAAGCTTTCTTT.